Detailed here is one TCR beta chain. Its target antigen remains unknown. There are no base qualities to consult, and no much larger clone falls within one base. TCRbeta CDR3 regions were amplified from genomic DNA using the immunoSEQ Assay, a bias-controlled multiplex PCR. From the authors' description of their analysis: The number of nucleated cells in each sample was estimated from the amplification of reference gene primers within the assay. Sequence reads were collapsed and filtered to measure the absolute abundance of every unique TCRbeta CDR3 rearrangement. Productive Simpson clonality was computed per sample as the square root of Simpson's diversity index over productive rearrangements. This is the immuneACCESS table as TCRdb keeps it, with only in-frame sequences that have V and J called. A part of the clones is gone; compared with another copy, unresolved V genes explain less than half, and the rest is unexplained. The DNA was the basis for D and trimming; V, J and clone size are from that table. The sample data list approximately 90,000 clones, and roughly 90% of these were observed just once. The ten biggest clones cover more than 7% of the sample.

The sample comes from a study of blood T cell repertoires in COVID-19 (dated by TCRdb to the early 2020s). For the study in its entirety: The collaborator samples originated in the United States, Italy and Spain and spanned the acute and convalescent phases of COVID-19. The material from the prospective study consisted of cDNA or gDNA derived from T cells, B-cell-depleted T cells, or PBMCs. Deeply sampled blood TCRbeta repertoires from subjects exposed to, actively infected with, or recovered from COVID-19 were included in the dataset. The repertoires were released in a freely available public database meant as a resource for research on the immune response to SARS-CoV-2. Samples were obtained from the ongoing ImmuneRACE study (first 160 participants) and from over a thousand subjects provided by 6 global collaborators. A de-identified subject ID, COVID-19 status, age in years and sex were almost always included in the sample metadata. HLA class I and class II types, where available, came from metadata supplied by the sample provider rather than from assay-based typing. Study-wide findings and limitations: Clinical and demographic metadata were provided uncurated, with the amount varying by source and participant.

Each collaborating institution followed its own protocols to collect whole blood in K2EDTA tubes. For TCRbeta analysis, collaborators shipped samples in one of three forms: frozen whole blood, isolated PBMCs, or DNA extracted from either of those sample types. The CDR3 runs 13 amino acids, cysteine and phenylalanine included. Only the CDR3 DNA is retained, 39 bases long and in frame from the first base. The germline V gene gives CDR1 as MNHEY and CDR2 as SVGAGI. The junction shows trimming of 5 bases on V and 6 bases on J, plus 11 bases between the germline ends. The origin of this receptor is a man aged 60-69 years with acute or convalescent COVID-19. The chain links TRBV6-5 with TRBJ2-1; TRBD1 might be the D gene, on 5 matching bases. Sequenced: peripheral blood. CDR3 sequence: CASSKRQSNEQFF. The DNA sequence reads TGTGCCAGCAGTAAGCGACAGTCCAATGAGCAGTTCTTC.